This T cell receptor (beta chain) was sequenced in a study of blood T cell repertoires in COVID-19. Repertoires were generated with immunoSEQ multiplex PCR, while TCRdb's copy carries only in-frame clones and drops some. Here the sample spans about 180,000 clones, around nine tenths being singletons. The CDR3 extends over 14 amino acids. With 5 bases removed from V and 3 bases from J, the gap between germline ends came to 11 bases. Germline V CDR1 and CDR2: SGHAT, FQDESV (reference sequence). The rearrangement joins TRBV11-1 to TRBJ2-1, with D possibly being TRBD1 (5 bases). The source is a woman in her 70s with COVID-19, enrolled during active disease. Sequencing was done on a sample of peripheral blood. Written as DNA, the CDR3 is TGTGCCAGCAGCCCTGGACAAGACTACAATGAGCAGTTCTTC. Its protein is CASSPGQDYNEQFF.